This entry features one T cell receptor beta chain sequence. The antigen it recognizes is unknown. Base qualities were left out, and no much larger clone turns up one base away. A single peripheral blood draw of approximately 100 mL on average was collected from each donor into heparinised tubes. A BD FACSAria II and a panel including CD45RO, CCR7, CD25, CD127, CD95 and CD27 were used to sort naive, central memory, regulatory and stem cell-like memory CD4+ T cells. All sorted populations exceeded 95% purity. PBMCs were isolated right away by Lymphoprep density gradient centrifugation and were stained directly, without culture. So that batch effects would be minimized, each experiment stained and sorted samples in pairs, pairing one healthy donor with one patient. The data were obtained in a study of beta chain features in type 1 diabetes (dated by TCRdb to the late 2010s). Broadly, across the study: Patients and healthy donors did not differ in mean age, gender distribution, total cell number or subset yield. A total of under 120,000,000 sorted cells were examined across all samples, and RNA yield correlated strongly with the number of cells per subset. The study compared the TCRB repertoires of sorted circulating CD4+ T cell subsets in recently diagnosed type 1 diabetes patients with those in matched healthy donors. Naive and central memory subsets were obtained from all 30 or so donors, but regulatory and stem cell-like memory subsets were isolated from only 8 patients and roughly 8 healthy donors.

What the research found in general, with its limitations: The naive, central memory and regulatory TCRB repertoires appeared to resemble one another more closely among patients than among healthy donors. In all four CD4+ subsets, TCRB CDR3 length was moderately but significantly shorter in type 1 diabetes patients. At VDJ recombination sites, patients with type 1 diabetes made fewer insertions and deleted more nucleotides, a pattern implying thymic rearrangement abnormalities. Sequencing cDNA rather than genomic DNA could over-represent highly expressing activated cells, although activation and CD3 levels did not differ between groups. Shorter templates might be favored by PCR, yet because patient and control samples were amplified and corrected together, any such skew would affect both groups equally. Only small numbers of individuals were included in the HLA sub-analyses, which left unresolved whether HLA type had any influence on TCRB rearrangement.

Reading the germline V gene gives CDR1 SGHTA and CDR2 FQGNSA. Spanning cysteine to phenylalanine, the CDR3 consists of 16 amino acids. Of the read, only the CDR3 DNA is kept; its 48 bases are in frame from base 1. Trimmed from V: 1 base; trimmed from J: 2 bases; junction bases lacking a gene match: 6. The entire isolated RNA was reverse transcribed using the High Capacity cDNA Reverse Transcription Kit, and thus expressed TCRB transcripts were sequenced. Deep immunoSEQ sequencing was applied to naive, central memory and regulatory T cell samples, giving an average of roughly 3.5 million total reads per sample. After sorted cells were lysed in RLT buffer, RNA was extracted with DNase-treated RNeasy Micro or Mini kits, with the choice depending on cell number. To prevent cross-contamination, each cell subset was processed individually, whereas patient and healthy donor samples were processed jointly. TCRB sequences were amplified from cDNA with the immunoSEQ multiplex PCR, producing 87-bp fragments spanning the CDR3 region. Amplicons were sequenced on the Illumina HiSeq platform. The source study handled its data this way. Synthetic template baselines were used to correct PCR bias computationally, reads within Hamming distance 2 were collapsed together, and singletons that could not be merged were discarded. Reads were aligned to IMGT to assign V, D and J genes, CDR3 length, and insertions or deletions at six rearrangement sites. Within each subset, clonotype counts were normalized to the number of sorted cells before true diversity and Gini coefficients were calculated with the tcR R package. The overlap coefficient, calculated on TCRB nucleotide sequences, was used to measure repertoire sharing. As a proxy for the pre-selection repertoire, out-of-frame TCRB sequences from naive cells were analyzed. In its TCRdb copy, this immuneACCESS table keeps in-frame sequences only and misses some clones. Where compared with another copy, unresolved V genes explain less than half of these, and the others have no known cause. The DNA was the basis for D and trimming; V, J and clone size are from that table. The sample table contains a few hundred thousand clones; only one count was recorded for about 15% of them. The leading ten clones occupy about 0.034% of the sample.

The sequenced sample consisted of naive CD4+ T cells from blood. This specimen's cell subset or site label, per the study, means: true naive CD4+ T cells. The V gene is TRBV7-2 and the J gene is TRBJ2-7; 9 nucleotides in the junction match TRBD2. This receptor was obtained from a man under 40 in good health. The CDR3 has the sequence CASSLDQRGAAYEQYF. The DNA reads as follows: TGTGCCAGCAGCTTAGACCAGCGGGGGGCCGCCTACGAGCAGTACTTC.